This TCR beta chain was recovered during a study of blood T cell repertoires in COVID-19. Study overall: Samples of COVID-19 (acute and convalescent) were obtained from the United States, Italy and Spain. T cells, B-cell-depleted T cells, or PBMCs supplied cDNA or gDNA.

Per the original data handling: For nucleated cells, counts were estimated from reference gene primer amplification. TCRdb's copy holds only in-frame clones and misses some; the assay was immunoSEQ multiplex PCR. V, J and clone size are those of that table, while D and trimming were read from the DNA. The data show 30,000 to 45,000 clones, around 80% seen once. This CDR3 spans 13 amino acids. Germline V CDR1 and CDR2: SGHNT, YYREEE (reference sequence). Unmatched junction bases numbered 4, after V lost 6 bases and J lost 6 bases. The chain is built from TRBV5-4 and TRBJ2-3, with 10 bases identical to TRBD1. This receptor was identified in a man between 60 and 75 years old with acute or convalescent COVID-19. Sequenced input: peripheral blood. The CDR3 bases are TGTGCCAGCACCGACAGGGGGCCGGATACGCAGTATTTT. Its protein is CASTDRGPDTQYF.